This TCR beta chain was retrieved from a study of T-cell reconstitution after alpha-beta-depleted transplantation in children. Overall study results and limits: T-cell counts and diversity were attributed mostly to newly produced T cells one year after transplant.

TCRbeta library construction was performed incorporating unique molecular identifiers. TCRdb reprocessed the PCR reads with MiXCR, giving one entry per CDR3 protein. Of 580,000 or so distinct CDR3 sequences in the sample, approximately 22% were seen once. The germline V and J ends were trimmed by 1 base and 1 base, with 11 bases remaining between them. The CDR3 extends over 16 amino acids. Germline assignment: CDR1 LNHNV and CDR2 YYDKDF (reference sequence). This clonotype was seen more than once but under ten times. The target antigen is unknown. This clonotype was obtained from a boy less than two years old who had a stem cell transplant for acute myeloid leukemia, so the T cells may come from the graft donor. The rearrangement uses TRBV15 and TRBJ1-5; maybe TRBD1 (5 bases). Material: PBMCs, mostly from graft donor cells, obtained 360 days after TCRalphabeta/CD19-depleted stem cell transplant. The CDR3 protein is CATSRGGRESNQPQHF. The CDR3 region has the DNA TGTGCCACCAGCAGAGGGGGCAGGGAGAGCAATCAGCCCCAGCATTTT.